The present T cell receptor beta chain was sequenced within a study of patients and donors after allogeneic stem cell transplantation. TCRdb recomputed calls from the RT-PCR reads with MiXCR, one row per CDR3 protein. The table includes approximately 250,000 distinct CDR3 sequences, roughly 15% detected once. This clonotype was counted only a few times. Germline V gene data show CDR1 as LGHNA and CDR2 as YSLEER. The CDR3 loop spans 17 amino acids. With 0 bases clipped from V and 7 bases from J, the junction kept 11 bases outside the gene matches. The V and J genes are TRBV4-3 and TRBJ2-3, with 9 bases identical to TRBD2. The sequencing sample was made of blood, either unsorted or a sorted T cell fraction (not recorded which). This clonotype originated in a human donor who was either an allogeneic HSCT recipient or a stem cell or donor lymphocyte infusion donor (not recorded which). It is not recorded whose cells these are; they may come from a transplant donor. The CDR3 sequence is CASSQELGRGGLNTQYF. CDR3 in DNA: TGCGCCAGCAGCCAAGAGTTAGGGCGGGGGGGCCTCAATACGCAGTATTTT.